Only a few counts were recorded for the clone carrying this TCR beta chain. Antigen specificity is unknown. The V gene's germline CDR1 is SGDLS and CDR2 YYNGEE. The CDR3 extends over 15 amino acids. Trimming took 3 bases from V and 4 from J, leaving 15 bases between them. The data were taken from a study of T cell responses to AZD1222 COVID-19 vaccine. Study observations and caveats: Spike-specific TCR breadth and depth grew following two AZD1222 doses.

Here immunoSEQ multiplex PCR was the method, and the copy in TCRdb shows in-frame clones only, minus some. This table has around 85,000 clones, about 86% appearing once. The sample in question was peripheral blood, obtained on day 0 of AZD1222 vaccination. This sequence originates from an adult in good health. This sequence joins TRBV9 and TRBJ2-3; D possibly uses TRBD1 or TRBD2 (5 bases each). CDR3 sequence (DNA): TGTGCCAGCAGCGAGGGACCGCCCGGGGCAGATACGCAGTATTTT. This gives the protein CASSEGPPGADTQYF.